The clone carrying this T cell receptor (beta chain) was detected a few times. Looked up from germline, CDR1 is SNHLY and CDR2 is FYNNEI. Trimming at V came to 2 bases and at J to 0 bases, leaving 6 bases not matched to a gene. CDR3 length: 16 residues. Constant-segment primers and 5'RACE yielded cDNA libraries for TCR alpha and TCR beta, each carrying sample barcodes and UMIs. TCRdb used MiXCR to reprocess the 5' RACE reads, holding one entry per CDR3 protein. The sample shows roughly 130,000 distinct CDR3 sequences, over 15% of them seen only once. The data derive from a study of T-cell memory formation after mild COVID-19.

V gene TRBV2 combines with J gene TRBJ1-2, with TRBD1 matching over 7 bases. Specimen: PBMCs or a T cell subset sorted from them (not recorded which). The TCR sequence derives from a man between 18 and 35 years old who had mild COVID-19 (a few samples of this study predate the infection). Cell type and time point are not known. CDR3 bases: TGTGCCAGCAGTGAACAGGGGGGCAGGACTAACTATGGCTACACCTTC. The encoded protein is CASSEQGGRTNYGYTF.